Given below is one TCR beta chain in context. Here immunoSEQ multiplex PCR was the method, and the copy in TCRdb shows in-frame clones only, minus some. The sample yields approximately 200,000 clones, about 82% seen once. This record belongs to a study of blood T cell repertoires in COVID-19. Each recovered donor of Cohort 3 presented with two negative PCRs, clearance, or symptom resolution. Sequenced input: PBMCs or T cells enriched from blood (not recorded which). The clonotype was recovered from a woman in her twenties or thirties who had recovered from COVID-19.

The CDR3 region has the DNA TGTGCCAGCAGTGAAGGGGGGAGCGGGAACGATGAGCAGTTCTTC. Its protein is CASSEGGSGNDEQFF. The chain carries TRBV6-1 and TRBJ2-1, with TRBD2 matching 7 bases. The CDR3 covers 15 residues. Germline V gene lookup returns CDR1 MNHNS and CDR2 SASEGT. V was pared by 1 base and J by 8 bases, with 8 bases of the junction left unmatched.